This TCR beta chain appears in the sequencing data of a study of Tregs in tolerant kidney transplant recipients. In the study overall: Sorting of CD4+CD25+CD127- cells followed roughly 3-day belatacept mixed lymphocyte reactions, sometimes with roughly five-day graft donor restimulation. Recipient cells were told from donor cells by antibody staining. Overall study results and limits: The small number of patients limits these findings pending further validation. Tregs expanded with activated donor B cells seemed most donor-specific.

As concerns this clone: Antigen unknown.

V shed 5 bases and J shed 6 bases, with 14 bases lying between them. The CDR3 sequence is 13 residues long. Germline V gives CDR1 SGHTA, CDR2 FQGNSA. The data were produced by immunoSEQ multiplex PCR, yet TCRdb's version contains in-frame clones alone and is incomplete. The sample consists of approximately 17,000 clones, more than 60% of them appearing once. The sample was Tregs from blood cultured with allogeneic cells. The clonotype originates from a human donor in good health. The chain carries TRBV7-2 and TRBJ2-7; possible D gene TRBD1, 5 bases. CDR3 region: CASSTQGLGEQYF. The CDR3 DNA is TGTGCCAGCAGCACCCAGGGTTTGGGCGAGCAGTACTTC.